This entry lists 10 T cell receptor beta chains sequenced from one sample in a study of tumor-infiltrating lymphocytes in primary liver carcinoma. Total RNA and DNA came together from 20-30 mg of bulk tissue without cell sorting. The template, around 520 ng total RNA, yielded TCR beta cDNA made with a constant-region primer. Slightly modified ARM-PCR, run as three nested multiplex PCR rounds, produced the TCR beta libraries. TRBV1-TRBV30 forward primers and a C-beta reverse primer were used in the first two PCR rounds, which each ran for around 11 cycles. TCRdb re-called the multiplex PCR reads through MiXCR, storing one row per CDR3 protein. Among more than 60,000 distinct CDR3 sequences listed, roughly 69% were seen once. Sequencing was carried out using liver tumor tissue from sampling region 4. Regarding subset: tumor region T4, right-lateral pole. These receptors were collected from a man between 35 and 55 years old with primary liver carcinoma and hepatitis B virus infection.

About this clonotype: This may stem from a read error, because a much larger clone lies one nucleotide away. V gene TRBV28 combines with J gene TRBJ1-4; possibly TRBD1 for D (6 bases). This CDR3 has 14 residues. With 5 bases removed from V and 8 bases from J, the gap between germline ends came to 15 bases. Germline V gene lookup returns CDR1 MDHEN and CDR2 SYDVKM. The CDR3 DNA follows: TGTGCCAGCAGTAAAACAGGGTCGGAAGAAAAACTGTTTTTT. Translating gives CASSKTGSEEKLFF.

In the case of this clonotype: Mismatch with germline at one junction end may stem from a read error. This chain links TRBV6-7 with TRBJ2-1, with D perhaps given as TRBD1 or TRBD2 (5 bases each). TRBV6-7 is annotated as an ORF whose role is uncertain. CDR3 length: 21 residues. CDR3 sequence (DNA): TGTGCCAGCAGTTACTCTCAGGGTAGGCCGCAAGCGGTAGGGGCCTACAATGAACAGTTCTTC. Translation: CASSYSQGRPQAVGAYNEQFF.

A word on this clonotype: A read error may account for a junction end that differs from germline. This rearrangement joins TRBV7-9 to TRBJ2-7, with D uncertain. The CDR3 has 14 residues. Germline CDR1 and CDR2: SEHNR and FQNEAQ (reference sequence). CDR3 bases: TGTGCCAGTAGCTTAGGCCGAGAGAGAAACGAGCAGTACTTC. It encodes CASSLGRERNEQYF. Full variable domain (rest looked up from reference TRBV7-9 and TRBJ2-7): DTGVSQNPRHKITKRGQNVTFRCDPISEHNRLYWYRQTLGQGPEFLTYFQNEAQLEKSRLLSDRFSAERPKGSFSTLEIQRTEQGDSAMYLCASSLGRERNEQYFGPGTRLTVT.

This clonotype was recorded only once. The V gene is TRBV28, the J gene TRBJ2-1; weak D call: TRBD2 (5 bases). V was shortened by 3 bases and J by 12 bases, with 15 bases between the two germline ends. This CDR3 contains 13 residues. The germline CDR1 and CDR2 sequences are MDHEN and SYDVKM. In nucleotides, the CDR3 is TGTGCCAGCAGTTTTCGACTCAGAAGCGGGCAGTTCTTC. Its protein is CASSFRLRSGQFF.

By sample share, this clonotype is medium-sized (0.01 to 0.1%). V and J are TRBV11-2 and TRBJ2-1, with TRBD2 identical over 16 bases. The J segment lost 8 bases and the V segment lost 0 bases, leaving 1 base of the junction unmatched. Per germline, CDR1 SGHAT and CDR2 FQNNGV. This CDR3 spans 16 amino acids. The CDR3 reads CASSLEGTSGRDEQFF. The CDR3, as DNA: TGTGCCAGCAGCTTAGAAGGGACTAGCGGGAGGGATGAGCAGTTCTTC.

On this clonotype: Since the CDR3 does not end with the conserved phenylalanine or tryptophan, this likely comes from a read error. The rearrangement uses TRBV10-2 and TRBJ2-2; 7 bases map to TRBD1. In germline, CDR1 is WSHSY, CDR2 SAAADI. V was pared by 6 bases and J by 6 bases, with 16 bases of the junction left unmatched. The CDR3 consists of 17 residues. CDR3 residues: CASSPGTVGGLPGELFL. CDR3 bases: TGCGCCAGCAGCCCCGGGACAGTGGGCGGTCTTCCCGGGGAGCTGTTTTTG.

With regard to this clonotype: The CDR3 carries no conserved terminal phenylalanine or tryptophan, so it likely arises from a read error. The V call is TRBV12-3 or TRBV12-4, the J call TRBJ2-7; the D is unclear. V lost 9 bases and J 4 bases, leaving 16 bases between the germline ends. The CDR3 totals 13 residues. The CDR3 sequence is CASFVGSRYEQYY. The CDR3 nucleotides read TGTGCCAGTTTTGTAGGGTCACGGTACGAGCAGTACTAC.

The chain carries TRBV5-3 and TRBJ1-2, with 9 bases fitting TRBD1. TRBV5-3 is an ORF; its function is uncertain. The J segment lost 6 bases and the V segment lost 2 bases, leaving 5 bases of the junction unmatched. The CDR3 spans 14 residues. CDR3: CARSFRDRADGYTF. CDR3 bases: TGTGCCAGAAGCTTCCGGGACAGGGCCGATGGCTACACCTTC.

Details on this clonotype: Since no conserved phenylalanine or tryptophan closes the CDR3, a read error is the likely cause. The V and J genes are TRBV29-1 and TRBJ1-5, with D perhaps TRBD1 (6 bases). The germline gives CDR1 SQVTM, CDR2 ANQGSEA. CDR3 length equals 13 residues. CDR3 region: CSVRDNYHQPQHC. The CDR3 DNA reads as TGCAGTGTTCGGGACAATTACCATCAGCCCCAGCATTGT.

The DNA of the CDR3 is TGCAGCGTTGGACCCCCCCCGTACAATGAGCAGTTCTTC. It is translated as CSVGPPPYNEQFF. The rearrangement links TRBV29-1 to TRBJ2-1, with unresolved D. The CDR3 sequence is 13 residues long. In germline, CDR1 is SQVTM, CDR2 ANQGSEA. V was shortened by 4 bases and J by 4 bases, with 11 bases between the two germline ends.